The 25 T cell receptor beta chains below were found in one sample sequenced in a study of blood T cell repertoires in COVID-19. Generated by immunoSEQ multiplex PCR, the TCRdb table keeps only in-frame clones and is missing some. The repertoire holds 200,000 to 250,000 clones, with roughly nine tenths as singletons. Sequencing was performed on peripheral blood. Receptors originate from a woman aged 50 to 65 with COVID-19, enrolled during active disease.

The chain combines TRBV19 with TRBJ1-1, with TRBD1 as a possible D gene (6 bases). The CDR3 totals 15 residues. CDR1 and CDR2 (germline): LNHDA, SQIVND (reference sequence). Trimming took off 2 bases at V and 5 bases at J, with 15 bases between the two ends. CDR3 region: CASSITAGVETEAFF. The CDR3 DNA is TGTGCCAGTAGTATAACGGCAGGGGTCGAAACTGAAGCTTTCTTT.

The chain couples TRBV7-2 to TRBJ2-3; D perhaps matches TRBD1 (5 bases). CDR1 and CDR2 (germline): SGHTA, FQGNSA. The CDR3 has 11 residues. Trimming pared 1 base from V and 9 bases from J, leaving 5 bases between. CDR3 sequence (DNA): TGTGCCAGCAGCTTAGAGGGGACGCAGTATTTT. It specifies CASSLEGTQYF.

The genes are TRBV6-5 and TRBJ1-1; 8 nucleotides match TRBD1. Germline V CDR1 and CDR2: MNHEY, SVGAGI. The V gene end was trimmed by 4 bases and the J gene end by 6 bases; junction bases not matched to a gene: 4. This CDR3 is built from 13 residues. The CDR3 region has the DNA TGTGCCAGCAGTTCAGAGGACAGGGCTGAAGCTTTCTTT. As protein: CASSSEDRAEAFF.

The V and J genes are TRBV2 and TRBJ2-1, with TRBD2 matching 9 bases. The V segment lost 6 bases and the J segment 6 bases; nucleotides outside the gene matches: 6. Germline CDR1 SNHLY, CDR2 FYNNEI. This CDR3 spans 14 amino acids. The CDR3: CASRGAGGLNEQFF. In nucleotides, the CDR3 is TGTGCCAGCAGGGGAGCGGGGGGCCTCAATGAGCAGTTCTTC.

V gene TRBV4-3 combines with J gene TRBJ2-1; 7 bases line up with TRBD1. The trim removed 0 bases at V and 4 bases at J, leaving 6 bases unmatched. Germline V gives CDR1 LGHNA, CDR2 YSLEER. The CDR3 consists of 16 residues. CDR3 in DNA: TGCGCCAGCAGCCAAGAGACAGGGTCTAGTTACAATGAGCAGTTCTTC. As protein: CASSQETGSSYNEQFF.

The chain recombines TRBV13 with TRBJ2-2, with 7 bases fitting TRBD2. Losses at the gene ends were 7 bases for V and 1 base for J; bases not matched to a gene: 6. The CDR3 length is 15 residues. Germline V gene lookup returns CDR1 PRHDT and CDR2 FYEKMQ (reference sequence). The CDR3 bases are TGTGCCAGCACTATGCGGGGGTGGAACACCGGGGAGCTGTTTTTT. Its translation is CASTMRGWNTGELFF.

This rearrangement joins TRBV3-1 (or the pseudogene TRBV3-2) to TRBJ1-5; D gene uncertain. V was cut by 2 bases and J by 4 bases, with 6 bases left in between. The germline V gene encodes CDR1 LGHDT and CDR2 YNNKEL (reference sequence). This CDR3 region has 13 residues. CDR3 coding DNA: TGTGCCAGCAGCCAACGGGTTAATCAGCCCCAGCATTTT. Translated: CASSQRVNQPQHF.

The CDR3 region is CASSQGQGAPSYEQYF. The CDR3 DNA reads as TGCGCCAGCAGCCAGGGACAGGGGGCCCCCTCTTACGAGCAGTACTTC. The chain recombines TRBV4-3 with TRBJ2-7; 12 bases are a match to TRBD1. J was trimmed by 4 bases and V by 3 bases; bases with no gene match: 7. The CDR3 loop spans 16 amino acids. Looked up from germline, CDR1 is LGHNA and CDR2 is YSLEER.

The J gene is TRBJ1-1, the V gene TRBV5-1; D remains unclear. The CDR3 is made up of 16 amino acids. CDR1 SGHRS and CDR2 YFSETQ come from the germline V gene. The V and J ends lost 1 base and 8 bases respectively, with 21 bases between them. CDR3 amino acids: CASSLSVTGGTLEAFF. The CDR3, as DNA: TGCGCCAGCAGCTTGTCAGTCACGGGTGGCACCCTGGAAGCTTTCTTT.

V usage is TRBV2 and J usage is TRBJ2-6, with D maybe TRBD1 (6 bases). From germline, CDR1 is SNHLY and CDR2 FYNNEI. The CDR3 extends over 19 amino acids. V was trimmed by 1 base and J by 0 bases, leaving 16 bases between them. The CDR3 DNA sequence: TGTGCCAGCAGTGAAGGGACAGCCTTAGCTTACTCTGGGGCCAACGTCCTGACTTTC. It specifies CASSEGTALAYSGANVLTF.

The chain is built from TRBV7-8 and TRBJ2-5; TRBD2 agrees at 10 bases. The germline V gene encodes CDR1 SGHVS and CDR2 FQNEAQ. The CDR3 runs to 14 residues. With V trimmed by 5 bases and J by 4 bases, 4 bases remained unmatched. The CDR3 region has the DNA TGTGCCAGCAGCCCGGGACTAGCGAGAGAGACCCAGTACTTC. This translates into CASSPGLARETQYF.

This clone occurred once. This chain joins TRBV5-4 and TRBJ1-4, with 7 bases fitting TRBD1. The CDR3 consists of 15 residues. Germline CDR1 reads SGHNT; CDR2 reads YYREEE (reference sequence). V shed 0 bases and J 5 bases; nucleotides not matched to a gene: 4. The CDR3 here is CASSLDPGGNEKLFF. CDR3 sequence (DNA): TGTGCCAGCAGCTTGGATCCAGGGGGGAATGAAAAACTGTTTTTT.

The chain is built from TRBV30 and TRBJ2-3; perhaps TRBD2 as D (7 bases). V was clipped by 3 bases and J by 7 bases, with 17 bases between them. This CDR3 spans 14 amino acids. The germline CDR1 and CDR2 sequences are GTSNPN and SVGIG (reference sequence). CDR3 bases: TGTGCCTGGAGAGGGGGAACGGGGGGAAATACGCAGTATTTT. It codes for CAWRGGTGGNTQYF. Full variable domain (remainder filled in from reference TRBV30 and TRBJ2-3): SQTIHQWPATLVQPVGSPLSLECTVEGTSNPNLYWYRQAAGRGLQLLFYSVGIGQISSEVPQNLSASRPQDRQFILSSKKLLLSDSGFYLCAWRGGTGGNTQYFGPGTRLTVL.

Concerning this clone itself: Within the sample, other DNA sequences also encode this same CDR3. The V gene is TRBV5-1, the J gene TRBJ1-1; D perhaps matches TRBD1 (5 bases). V shed 1 base and J shed 1 base, with 8 bases lying between them. Per the germline V gene, CDR1 is SGHRS and CDR2 is YFSETQ. The CDR3 runs 14 residues. CDR3 DNA sequence: TGCGCCAGCAGCTTGAAAGGACAGAACACTGAAGCTTTCTTT. Amino acids: CASSLKGQNTEAFF.

CDR3 bases: TGTGCCAGCAGTCGCGACAGGGGGACCTACGAGCAGTACTTC. It yields the protein CASSRDRGTYEQYF. The gene calls are TRBV6-5 and TRBJ2-7; 9 nucleotides align to TRBD1. The CDR3 sequence is 14 residues long. V shed 5 bases, J shed 2 bases, and the junction held 4 bases outside the gene matches. Germline lookup yields CDR1 MNHEY and CDR2 SVGAGI.

The chain has TRBV6-1 and TRBJ1-4; 9 bases are a match to TRBD1. V lost 1 base and J lost 8; bases outside the gene matches: 8. The germline gives CDR1 MNHNS, CDR2 SASEGT. The CDR3 spans 16 residues. The CDR3: CASSEVQGTGWEKLFF. DNA of the CDR3: TGTGCCAGCAGTGAAGTGCAAGGGACAGGGTGGGAAAAACTGTTTTTT.

V gene TRBV24-1 combines with J gene TRBJ2-3; 9 nucleotides agree with TRBD1. The germline V gene encodes CDR1 KGHDR and CDR2 SFDVKD. The V segment lost 3 bases and the J segment 5 bases; nucleotides outside the gene matches: 5. The length of the CDR3 is 15 residues. CDR3 residues: CATSDGTGNKDTQYF. The CDR3 DNA is TGTGCCACCAGTGATGGGACAGGGAATAAAGATACGCAGTATTTT.

This clone was observed a handful of times. V usage is TRBV28 and J usage is TRBJ1-5; TRBD1 might be the D (5 bases). CDR3 length: 14 residues. Germline values: CDR1 MDHEN, CDR2 SYDVKM. Trimming pared 2 bases from V and 3 bases from J, leaving 8 bases between. In DNA form, the CDR3 reads TGTGCCAGCAGTTTACTAGGGGACAATCAGCCCCAGCATTTT. Its protein product is CASSLLGDNQPQHF.

This chain links TRBV3-1 (or the pseudogene TRBV3-2) with TRBJ2-3; a possible D gene is TRBD2 (5 bases). The V gene's germline CDR1 is LGHDT and CDR2 YNNKEL (reference sequence). V dropped 6 bases and J dropped 5 bases, with 12 bases sitting between them. CDR3 size: 13 residues. The CDR3 loop reads CASSPGGGDTQYF. CDR3 nucleotide sequence: TGTGCCAGCAGTCCCGGAGGAGGAGATACGCAGTATTTT.

V is TRBV19 and J is TRBJ2-7, with 8 bases lining up with TRBD1. Germline values: CDR1 LNHDA, CDR2 SQIVND (reference sequence). J was trimmed by 4 bases and V by 5 bases; bases with no gene match: 10. CDR3 length: 15 residues. This CDR3 reads CASSQGTGGIYEQYF. The CDR3 nucleotides read TGTGCCAGTAGTCAAGGGACAGGTGGGATTTACGAGCAGTACTTC.

The V call is TRBV29-1, the J call TRBJ2-3; 12 nucleotides agree with TRBD2. Germline loops: CDR1 SQVTM, CDR2 ANQGSEA. The J segment lost 3 bases and the V segment lost 6 bases, leaving 7 bases of the junction unmatched. The CDR3 consists of 15 residues. The CDR3 is CSVRGLAGRTDTQYF. CDR3 DNA sequence: TGCAGCGTCCGCGGACTAGCGGGGCGTACAGATACGCAGTATTTT.

V is TRBV15 and J is TRBJ1-2; D is uncertain. The CDR3 is made up of 13 amino acids. V was cut by 0 bases and J by 5 bases, with 7 bases left in between. CDR1 is LNHNV, CDR2 YYDKDF, per germline (reference sequence). The CDR3 sequence: CATSRDGGYGYTF. CDR3 DNA sequence: TGTGCCACCAGCAGAGATGGCGGGTATGGCTACACCTTC.

The chain couples TRBV4-3 to TRBJ2-3, with TRBD2 matching over 9 bases. CDR1 is LGHNA and CDR2 is YSLEER in the germline V gene. V lost 0 bases, J lost 1 base, and 5 bases stayed unmatched. The CDR3 loop spans 17 amino acids. CDR3: CASSQDLAGAGTDTQYF. CDR3 bases: TGCGCCAGCAGCCAAGATTTAGCGGGGGCCGGCACAGATACGCAGTATTTT.

The rearrangement uses TRBV5-6 and TRBJ2-7; 10 bases align to TRBD1. Germline CDR1 SGHDT, CDR2 YYEEEE. J gave up 6 bases and V 4 bases, and 10 bases lay outside the gene matches. The CDR3 length is 15 residues. Here the CDR3 reads CASSPGTGELGEQYF. In DNA form, the CDR3 reads TGTGCCAGCAGCCCGGGGACAGGGGAACTAGGCGAGCAGTACTTC.

The V and J genes are TRBV12-5 and TRBJ2-3, with D perhaps TRBD2 (5 bases). Per the germline V gene, CDR1 is LGHNT and CDR2 is FRNRAP. V was clipped by 6 bases and J by 2 bases, with 12 bases between them. This CDR3 has 14 residues. The CDR3 loop is CASGSWEPTDTQYF. The CDR3 DNA follows: TGTGCTAGTGGCTCATGGGAGCCCACAGATACGCAGTATTTT.